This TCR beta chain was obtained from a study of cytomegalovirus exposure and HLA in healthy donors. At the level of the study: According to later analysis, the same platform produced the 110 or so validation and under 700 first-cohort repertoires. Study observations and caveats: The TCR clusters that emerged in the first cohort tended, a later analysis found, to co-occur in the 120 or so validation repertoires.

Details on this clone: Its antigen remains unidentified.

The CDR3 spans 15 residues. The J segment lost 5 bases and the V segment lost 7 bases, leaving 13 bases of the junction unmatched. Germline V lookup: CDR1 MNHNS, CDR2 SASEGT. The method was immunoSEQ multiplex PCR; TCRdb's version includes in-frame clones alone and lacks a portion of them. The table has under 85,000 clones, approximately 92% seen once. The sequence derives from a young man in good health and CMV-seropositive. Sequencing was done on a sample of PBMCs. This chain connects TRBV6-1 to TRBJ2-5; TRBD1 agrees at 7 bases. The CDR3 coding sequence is TGTGCCAGCAATGGGGACAGCTGGAGAGGGGAGACCCAGTACTTC. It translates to CASNGDSWRGETQYF.